These 13 T cell receptor beta chains share one sample of origin, sequenced in a study of T cells after yellow fever vaccination. Using its own MiXCR run on the 5' RACE reads, TCRdb lists one record per CDR3 protein. The sample carries roughly 500,000 distinct CDR3 sequences, roughly 21% recorded once. Sequenced material: PBMCs, taken 15 days after the yellow fever booster vaccination. The receptors were gathered from a man in his thirties or forties who received the YFV17D yellow fever vaccine.

The chain couples TRBV20-1 to TRBJ2-7; D may be TRBD2 (6 bases). With 6 bases removed from V and 0 bases from J, the gap between germline ends came to 15 bases. CDR3 size: 14 residues. Germline CDR1 reads DFQATT; CDR2 reads SNEGSKA (reference sequence). The CDR3 region has the DNA TGCAGTGCGTACGCCGGGGGACCCTCCTACGAGCAGTACTTC. This gives the protein CSAYAGGPSYEQYF.

This clonotype showed up just a few times. The chain recombines TRBV6-1 with TRBJ1-2; 7 bases match TRBD1. This CDR3 is 14 amino acids long. V trimming: 6 bases; J trimming: 7 bases; junction bases outside the gene matches: 11. Per the germline V gene, CDR1 is MNHNS and CDR2 is SASEGT. In nucleotides, the CDR3 is TGTGCCAGCAGACTAATGACAGGGAGTGGTGGCTACACCTTC. Translation gives CASRLMTGSGGYTF.

The gene calls are TRBV19 and TRBJ1-2; D perhaps matches TRBD1 (5 bases). V was cut by 5 bases and J by 8 bases, with 15 bases left in between. The CDR3 totals 13 residues. Per the germline V gene, CDR1 is LNHDA and CDR2 is SQIVND (reference sequence). The CDR3 region is CASSPSGAGGYTF. For the CDR3, the DNA is TGTGCCAGTAGTCCTTCTGGGGCAGGAGGCTACACCTTC.

The genes are TRBV27 and TRBJ2-1, with 11 bases aligning to TRBD2. CDR3 size: 16 residues. Germline trimming cut 5 bases from V and 6 bases from J; bases unmatched to any gene: 9. CDR1 and CDR2 (germline): MNHEY, SMNVEV (reference sequence). The CDR3 reads CASSGYRLAGPNEQFF. The CDR3 DNA is TGTGCCAGCAGTGGATACCGACTAGCGGGACCCAATGAGCAGTTCTTC.

This clonotype was seen a handful of times. The genes are TRBV29-1 and TRBJ2-3; 9 bases map to TRBD1. Germline trimming cut 6 bases from V and 4 bases from J; bases unmatched to any gene: 5. The germline V gene has CDR1 SQVTM and CDR2 ANQGSEA. CDR3 length: 13 amino acids. The CDR3 region is CSVGDRDPDTQYF. CDR3 in DNA: TGCAGCGTAGGGGACAGGGATCCAGATACGCAGTATTTT.

The rearrangement links TRBV5-1 to TRBJ2-1, with 7 bases aligning to TRBD2. V lost 7 bases to trimming and J lost 5 bases; unmatched junction nucleotides: 12. The CDR3 is 15 residues long. Germline V CDR1 and CDR2: SGHRS, YFSETQ. CDR3: CASADAGDLHNEQFF. CDR3 DNA sequence: TGCGCCAGCGCCGACGCGGGAGATTTACACAATGAGCAGTTCTTC.

V gene TRBV7-2 combines with J gene TRBJ2-7; 13 bases map to TRBD2. Germline loops: CDR1 SGHTA, CDR2 FQGNSA. Trimming removed 2 bases from V and 2 bases from J; junction bases left unmatched: 6. The CDR3 covers 17 residues. CDR3 bases: TGTGCCAGCAGCTTAATTAGAGGACTAGCGGGAGCCTACGAGCAGTACTTC. Translated, it gives CASSLIRGLAGAYEQYF.

The chain couples TRBV13 to TRBJ1-2; D gene uncertain. This CDR3 spans 14 amino acids. Germline V lookup: CDR1 PRHDT, CDR2 FYEKMQ (reference sequence). V was pared by 3 bases and J by 6 bases, with 14 bases between. CDR3: CASSFQAGRNGYTF. The CDR3 bases are TGTGCCAGCAGCTTCCAGGCCGGGAGGAATGGCTACACCTTC. Filled out from reference TRBV13 and TRBJ1-2, the complete variable domain reads AAGVIQSPRHLIKEKRETATLKCYPIPRHDTVYWYQQGPGQDPQFLISFYEKMQSDKGSIPDRFSAQQFSDYHSELNMSSLELGDSALYFCASSFQAGRNGYTFGSGTRLTVV.

This rearrangement joins TRBV5-1 to TRBJ2-5; possible D gene TRBD2, 6 bases. This CDR3 has 18 amino acids. Per germline, CDR1 SGHRS and CDR2 YFSETQ. The V end lost 3 bases, the J end lost 4 bases, and 25 bases lay between the germline ends. The CDR3 reads CASSSGILGIYGGETQYF. CDR3 DNA sequence: TGCGCCAGCAGCTCCGGAATACTAGGCATCTACGGGGGAGAGACCCAGTACTTC.

There are a few counts of this clonotype. The chain is built from TRBV5-8 and TRBJ2-1; D unresolved. Germline CDR1 is SGHTS and CDR2 is YDEGEE. V was shortened by 0 bases and J by 11 bases, with 15 bases between the two germline ends. This CDR3 is built from 14 residues. CDR3 nucleotides: TGTGCCAGCAGCTTGGGACCTATTAACTCACAGCAGTTCTTC. This gives the protein CASSLGPINSQQFF. Complete variable domain (other parts from reference TRBV5-8 and TRBJ2-1): EAGVTQSPTHLIKTRGQQATLRCSPISGHTSVYWYQQALGLGLQFLLWYDEGEERNRGNFPPRFSGRQFPNYSSELNVNALELEDSALYLCASSLGPINSQQFFGPGTRLTVL.

This clonotype has more than one count but fewer than ten. This chain's CDR3 is CASSLETGNTEAFF. The CDR3 region has the DNA TGTGCCAGCAGCTTAGAGACAGGGAACACTGAAGCTTTCTTT. The chain uses TRBV7-2 and TRBJ1-1, with D possibly TRBD1 on 6 matching bases. The germline V gene encodes CDR1 SGHTA and CDR2 FQGNSA. The CDR3 runs to 14 residues. The V end lost 1 base, the J end lost 1 base, and 7 bases lay between the germline ends.

The chain carries TRBV4-2 and TRBJ2-3; TRBD2 aligns across 10 bases. The germline V gene encodes CDR1 LGHNA and CDR2 YNFKEQ. This CDR3 is built from 19 residues. V dropped 4 bases and J dropped 0; count of bases not matched to a gene: 13. This CDR3 is CASSPKVAGGPPSTDTQYF. For the CDR3, the DNA is TGTGCCAGCAGCCCAAAGGTAGCGGGAGGCCCTCCTAGCACAGATACGCAGTATTTT.

Of note for this clonotype: One end of the junction varies from germline; a read error may be responsible. This rearrangement joins TRBV12-3 or TRBV12-4 to TRBJ2-7; D not resolved. The CDR3 length is 8 residues. CDR3 amino acids: CASRLQPF. The CDR3 DNA reads as TGTGCCAGCAGACTACAGCCCTTC.